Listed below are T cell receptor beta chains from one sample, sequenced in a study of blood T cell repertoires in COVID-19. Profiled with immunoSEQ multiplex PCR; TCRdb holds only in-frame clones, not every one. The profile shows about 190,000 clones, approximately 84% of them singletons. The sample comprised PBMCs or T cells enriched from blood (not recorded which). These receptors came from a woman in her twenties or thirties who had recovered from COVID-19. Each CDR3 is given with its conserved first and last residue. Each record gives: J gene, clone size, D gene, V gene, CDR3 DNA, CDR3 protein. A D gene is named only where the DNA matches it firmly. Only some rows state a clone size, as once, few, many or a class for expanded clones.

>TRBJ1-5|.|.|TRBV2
TGTGCCAGCGGGGTCCTCGACCCCGGACTGATGCCCCAGCATTTT
CASGVLDPGLMPQHF
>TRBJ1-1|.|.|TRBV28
TGTGCCAGCAGTTACCGAGGTGAAGCTTTCTTT
CASSYRGEAFF
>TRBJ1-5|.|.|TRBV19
TGTGCCAGTAGTAACCTCGGGAGTCAGCCCCAGCATTTT
CASSNLGSQPQHF
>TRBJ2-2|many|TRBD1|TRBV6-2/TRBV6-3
TGTGCCAGCAGTCTGACAGGGACAAGCGGGGAGCTGTTTTTT
CASSLTGTSGELFF
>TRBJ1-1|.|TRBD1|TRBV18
TGTGCCAGCTCACCCCAGGGGGGCGCGGAAGCTTTCTTT
CASSPQGGAEAFF
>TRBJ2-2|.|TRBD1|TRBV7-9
TGTGCCAGCAGCCTCTCGACAGGGTGGACCGGGGAGCTGTTTTTT
CASSLSTGWTGELFF
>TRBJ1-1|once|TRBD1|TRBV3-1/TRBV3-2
TGTGCCAGCAGCCAAGCGGCCTCAGGGGGTGCTGAAGCTTTCTTT
CASSQAASGGAEAFF
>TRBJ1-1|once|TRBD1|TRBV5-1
TGCGCCAGCAGCTTACAGGGGGAGGAAGCTTTCTTT
CASSLQGEEAFF
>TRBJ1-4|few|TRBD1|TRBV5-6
TGTGCCAGCAGCTCCGGGACAGGGAATGAAAAACTGTTTTTT
CASSSGTGNEKLFF
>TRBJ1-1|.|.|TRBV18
TGTGCCAGCTCATTACAGGAGAACACTGAAGCTTTCTTT
CASSLQENTEAFF
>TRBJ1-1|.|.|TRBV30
TGTGCCTGGAGACAGGGATCGAACACTGAAGCTTTCTTT
CAWRQGSNTEAFF
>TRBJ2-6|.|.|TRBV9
TGTGCCAGCAGCGTAGTGGCAGACTCTGGGGCCAACGTCCTGACTTTC
CASSVVADSGANVLTF
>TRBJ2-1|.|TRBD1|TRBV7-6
TGTGCCAGCAGTAGGGGACAGGGGATGCTCAATGAGCAGTTCTTC
CASSRGQGMLNEQFF
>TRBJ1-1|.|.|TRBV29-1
TGCAGCGTTGCAAAGGGGCTGAACACTGAAGCTTTCTTT
CSVAKGLNTEAFF
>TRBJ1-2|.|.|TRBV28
TGTGCCAGCAGTTACAGGGCCTCGGGGGGCTACACCTTC
CASSYRASGGYTF
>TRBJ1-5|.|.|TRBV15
TGTGCCACCAGCAGAGTCCAGAGGGAGGAACAGCCCCAGCATTTT
CATSRVQREEQPQHF
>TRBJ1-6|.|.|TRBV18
TGTGCCAGCTCAAGAGGGACCTATAATTCACCCCTCCACTTT
CASSRGTYNSPLHF
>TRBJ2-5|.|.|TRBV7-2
TGTGCCAGCAGCGGATACCTCTCGGGTGGAGAGACCCAGTACTTC
CASSGYLSGGETQYF
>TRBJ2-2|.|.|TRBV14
TGTGCCAGCAGCCAAGACGTCGGGGAGCTGTTTTTT
CASSQDVGELFF
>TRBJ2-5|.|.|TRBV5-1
TGCGCCAGCAGTAGGGGAAAAGAGACCCAGTACTTC
CASSRGKETQYF
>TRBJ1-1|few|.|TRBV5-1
TGCGCCAGCAGCTTGGTGGCAAAGAACACTGAAGCTTTCTTT
CASSLVAKNTEAFF
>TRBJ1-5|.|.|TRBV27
TGTGCCAGCAGTTTAGAGGGAGGGAATCAGCCCCAGCATTTT
CASSLEGGNQPQHF
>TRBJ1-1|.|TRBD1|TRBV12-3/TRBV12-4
TGTGCCAGCAGTCACCGGGACAGCCCTTTCTTT
CASSHRDSPFF
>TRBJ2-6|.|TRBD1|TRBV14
TGTGCCAGCAGCCAACTCGGGCAGGGGGCTTACGGGGCCAACGTCCTGACTTTC
CASSQLGQGAYGANVLTF
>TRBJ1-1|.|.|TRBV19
TGTGCCAGTAGTAAGGAGCTAATGAACACTGAAGCTTTCTTT
CASSKELMNTEAFF
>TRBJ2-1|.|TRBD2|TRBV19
TGTGCCAGTAGCTCCGGACTAGCGGGGACCTACAATGAGCAGTTCTTC
CASSSGLAGTYNEQFF
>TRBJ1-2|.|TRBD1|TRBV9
TGTGCCAGCAGCGCCGGACAGGGGCACCTGGAATTGAGCTACACCTTC
CASSAGQGHLELSYTF
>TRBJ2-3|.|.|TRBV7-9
TGTGCCAGCAGCTTGGCGGCGAGCACAGATACGCAGTATTTT
CASSLAASTDTQYF
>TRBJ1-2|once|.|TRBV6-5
TGTGCCAGCAGTTCCGCGATTGGGGGCGCTTATGGCTACACCTTC
CASSSAIGGAYGYTF
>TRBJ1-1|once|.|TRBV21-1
TGTGCCAGCAGCAAAAGGATTAAGGATCAGGGAAACACTGAAGCTTTCTTT
CASSKRIKDQGNTEAFF
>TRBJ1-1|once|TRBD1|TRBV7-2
TGTGCCAGCAGCTTAGGGTACAGGGGGGGAACTGAAGCTTTCTTT
CASSLGYRGGTEAFF
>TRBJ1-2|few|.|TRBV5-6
TGTGCCAGCAGCTTTCGTTGGGCCCGAAATGGCTACACCTTC
CASSFRWARNGYTF
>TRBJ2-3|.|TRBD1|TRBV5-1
TGCGCCAGCAGCCCGGACAGGGTTGGAGATACGCAGTATTTT
CASSPDRVGDTQYF
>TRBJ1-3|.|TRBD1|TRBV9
TGTGCCAGCAGACCGACAGGGACTGGAAACACCATATATTTT
CASRPTGTGNTIYF
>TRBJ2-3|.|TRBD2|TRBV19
TGTGCCAGTAATACGGGAGGGCGGGTAGATACGCAGTATTTT
CASNTGGRVDTQYF
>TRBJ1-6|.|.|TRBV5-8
TGTGCCAGCAGCTTGCTAGTCGGGACCCTCCACTTT
CASSLLVGTLHF
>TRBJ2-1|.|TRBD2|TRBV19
TGTGCCAGTAGTGATAGCGGGGGGGCGGTTGAGCAGTTCTTC
CASSDSGGAVEQFF
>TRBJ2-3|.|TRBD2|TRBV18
TGTGCCAGCTCACCTTCACTAGCGGGGGCAGATACGCAGTATTTT
CASSPSLAGADTQYF